The sequence of this T cell receptor (beta chain) was determined in a study of T cells in Graves' hyperthyroidism and ophthalmopathy. TCR beta CDR3 regions were amplified from RNA. Using the HTBI primer set, a first-round RT-PCR was run on the TCR CDR3. A single record per CDR3 protein comes from TCRdb applying MiXCR to the multiplex PCR reads. The profile shows approximately 700,000 distinct CDR3 sequences, approximately 16% of them singletons. This clonotype has at least ten counts. The germline CDR1 and CDR2 sequences are DFQATT and SNEGSKA (reference sequence). The CDR3 runs 14 residues. V was cut by 5 bases and J by 2 bases, with 14 bases left in between.

The sample was blood. The chain employs TRBV20-1 and TRBJ2-3, with D perhaps being TRBD1 or TRBD2 (5 bases each). This sequence originates from a man aged 18 to 30 with Graves' hyperthyroidism. The CDR3 DNA reads as TGCAGTGCTCCATCGGGACGGCACACAGATACGCAGTATTTT. Translated, it gives CSAPSGRHTDTQYF.